Included here is one TCR beta chain sequence, with context. The target antigen is unknown. These data come from a study of T cell clonotyping in hematopoietic cell transplantation. General study points: Pathologically expanded recipient clonotypes increased progressively from day 30 to day 180 as diversity fell. Without cell sorting, CD4 versus CD8 contributions remain unresolved.

The data were produced by immunoSEQ multiplex PCR, yet TCRdb's version contains in-frame clones alone and is incomplete. This sample carries 35,000 to 45,000 clones, around 95% of them seen once, and the ten largest clones take more than 0.7%. This CDR3 comprises 14 residues. Germline V gene lookup returns CDR1 SEHNR and CDR2 FQNEAQ (reference sequence). Trimming stripped 3 bases from V and 1 base from J, with 9 bases between. The clonotype originates from a woman aged 50 to 65 in good health. Some clones in this sample may be carry-over from other donors' samples. Sample: peripheral blood mononuclear cells. The chain carries TRBV7-9 and TRBJ1-2; D is uncertain. CDR3 residues: CASSLHRFNYGYTF. The CDR3 DNA reads as TGTGCCAGCAGCTTGCATAGGTTTAACTATGGCTACACCTTC.